The sequence of this TCR beta chain was determined in a study of T-cell memory formation after mild COVID-19. Study-level information: For the most part, TCR clusters were specific to one donor.

There are a few counts of this clonotype. Its antigen is unknown. TCRdb called the 5' RACE reads again in MiXCR, with one record for every CDR3 protein. The sample has approximately 290,000 distinct CDR3 sequences, 15% to 20% seen once; the top ten hold roughly 22%. V lost 6 bases and J 8 bases, leaving 10 bases between the germline ends. This CDR3 spans 12 amino acids. CDR1 MNHNY and CDR2 SVGAGI come from the germline V gene (reference sequence). Overall study findings and caveats: Several responding clones turned up in pre-infection memory, indicating that cross-reactive memory may have taken part. The main location of contracting CD4+ clones was CM and EM, and that of contracting CD8+ clones was EMRA.

This sequence was found in a man younger than 35 who had mild COVID-19 (a few samples of this study predate the infection). Cell type and time point are not known. V is TRBV6-6 and J is TRBJ1-4; no reliable D call. Material for sequencing was PBMCs or a T cell subset sorted from them (not recorded which). The CDR3 region is CASRRVREKLFF. The CDR3 bases are TGTGCCAGCAGAAGGGTTCGGGAAAAACTGTTTTTT.